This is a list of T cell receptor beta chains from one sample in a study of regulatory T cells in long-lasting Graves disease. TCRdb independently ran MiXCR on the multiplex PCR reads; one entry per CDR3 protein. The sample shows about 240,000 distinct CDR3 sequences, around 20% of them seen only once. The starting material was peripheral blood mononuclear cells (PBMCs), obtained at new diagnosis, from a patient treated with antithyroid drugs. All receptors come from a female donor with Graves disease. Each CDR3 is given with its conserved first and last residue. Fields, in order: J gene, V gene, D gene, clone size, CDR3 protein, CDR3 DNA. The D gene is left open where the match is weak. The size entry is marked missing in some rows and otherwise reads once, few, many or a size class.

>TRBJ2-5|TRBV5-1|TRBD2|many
CASRLAGDQETQYF
TGCGCCAGCAGGTTAGCGGGGGACCAAGAGACCCAGTACTTC
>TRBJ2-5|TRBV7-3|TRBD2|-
CASSLGSLAGLQETQYF
TGTGCCAGCAGCTTAGGAAGCCTAGCGGGGCTCCAAGAGACCCAGTACTTC
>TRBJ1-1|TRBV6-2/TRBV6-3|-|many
CASREGHTIMNTEAFF
TGTGCCAGCAGGGAGGGACATACGATTATGAACACTGAAGCTTTCTTT
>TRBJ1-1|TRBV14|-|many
CASSRPAGWETEAFF
TGTGCCAGCAGCAGGCCGGCCGGTTGGGAAACTGAAGCTTTCTTT
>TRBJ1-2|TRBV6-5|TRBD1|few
CASSYAGQGHGYTF
TGTGCCAGCAGTTACGCAGGACAGGGGCACGGCTACACCTTC
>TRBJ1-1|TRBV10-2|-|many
CASSVQRNTEAFF
TGCGCCAGCAGTGTGCAAAGGAACACTGAAGCTTTCTTT
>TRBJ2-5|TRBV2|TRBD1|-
CASSSPGQGAQTQYF
TGTGCCAGCAGTTCACCGGGACAGGGGGCTCAGACCCAGTACTTC
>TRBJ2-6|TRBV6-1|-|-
CASKRGIAGANVLTF
TGTGCCAGCAAGAGGGGGATCGCTGGGGCCAACGTCCTGACTTTC
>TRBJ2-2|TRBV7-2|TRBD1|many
CASSSQGAANTGELFF
TGTGCCAGCAGCTCACAGGGGGCCGCGAACACCGGGGAGCTGTTTTTT
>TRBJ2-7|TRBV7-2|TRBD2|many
CASSSGLAGAYEQYF
TGTGCCAGCAGCTCCGGACTAGCGGGGGCCTACGAGCAGTACTTC
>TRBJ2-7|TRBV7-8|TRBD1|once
CASSPNRGPDEQYF
TGTGCCAGCAGCCCGAACAGGGGGCCCGACGAGCAGTACTTC
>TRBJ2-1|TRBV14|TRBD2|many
CASSQIAGASEQFF
TGTGCCAGCAGCCAAATAGCGGGAGCCAGTGAGCAGTTCTTC
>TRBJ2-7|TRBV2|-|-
CASEGRANEQYF
TGTGCCAGCGAGGGCAGGGCAAACGAGCAGTACTTC
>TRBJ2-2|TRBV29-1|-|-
CSVVRTAPGELFF
TGCAGCGTTGTTAGGACCGCTCCCGGGGAGCTGTTTTTT
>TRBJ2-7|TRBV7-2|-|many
CASSEGSLRSEQYF
TGTGCCAGCAGCGAAGGGTCGTTGCGGTCGGAGCAGTACTTC
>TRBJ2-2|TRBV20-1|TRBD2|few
CSARGLAGVNTGELFF
TGCAGTGCCAGGGGACTAGCGGGGGTGAACACCGGGGAGCTGTTTTTT
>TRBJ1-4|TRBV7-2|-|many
CASSLATGGGEKLFF
TGTGCCAGCAGCTTAGCGACCGGGGGCGGTGAAAAACTGTTTTTT
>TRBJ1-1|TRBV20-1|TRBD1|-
CSASAQGAIGTEAFF
TGCAGTGCTAGTGCACAGGGGGCGATTGGCACTGAAGCTTTCTTT
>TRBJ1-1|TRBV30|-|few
CAWGRRGTEAFF
TGTGCCTGGGGGCGCAGAGGCACTGAAGCTTTCTTT
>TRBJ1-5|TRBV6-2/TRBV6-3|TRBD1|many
CASSYGQGRNQPQHF
TGTGCCAGCAGTTACGGACAGGGCAGAAATCAGCCCCAGCATTTT
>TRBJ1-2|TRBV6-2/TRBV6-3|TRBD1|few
CASSPDLTGISYGYTF
TGTGCCAGCAGCCCCGACCTGACAGGGATCTCCTATGGCTACACCTTC
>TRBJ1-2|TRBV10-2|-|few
CASGNTGGYTF
TGCGCCAGCGGGAACACCGGGGGCTACACCTTC
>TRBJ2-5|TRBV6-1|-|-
CATEGGGTETQYF
TGTGCCACTGAGGGGGGAGGTACAGAGACCCAGTACTTC
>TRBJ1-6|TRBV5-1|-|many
CASSLQGSNSPLHF
TGCGCCAGCAGCTTGCAGGGTAGTAATTCACCCCTCCACTTT
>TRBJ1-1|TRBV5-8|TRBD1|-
CASSSGTGLASTEAFF
TGTGCCAGCTCCTCCGGGACAGGGCTCGCGAGCACTGAAGCTTTCTTT
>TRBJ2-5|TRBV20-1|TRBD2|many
CSARDGVVREGGETQYF
TGCAGTGCTAGAGATGGGGTGGTACGGGAGGGCGGAGAGACCCAGTACTTC
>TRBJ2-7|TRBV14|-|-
CASSPLTGRGYEQYF
TGTGCCAGCAGCCCGTTAACAGGGAGAGGGTACGAGCAGTACTTC
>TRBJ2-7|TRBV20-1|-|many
CSAHNPGNTYEQYF
TGCAGTGCCCACAATCCCGGGAACACCTACGAGCAGTACTTC